The 10 T cell receptor beta chains listed next were all sequenced from one sample in a study of shared clonotypes between healthy human individuals. Assay used: immunoSEQ multiplex PCR; TCRdb lists only in-frame clones, some missing. The sample holds about 2.3 million clones, 85% to 95% seen once. Source material: naive CD4+ T cells from PBMCs. Specified subset: CD45RA+ positively selected. Source of these receptors: a man aged 18-30 years in good health. Some clones in this sample may be carry-over from other donors' samples.

The chain joins TRBV30 to TRBJ2-2; D is undetermined. The CDR3 has 12 amino acids. V lost 3 bases, J lost 2 bases, and 4 bases lay in between. Germline V gives CDR1 GTSNPN, CDR2 SVGIG (reference sequence). CDR3 protein: CAWSVNTGELFF. The CDR3 nucleotides read TGTGCCTGGAGCGTCAACACCGGGGAGCTGTTTTTT.

About this clone: This same CDR3 is encoded by further DNA sequences in the sample. This CDR3 is CASSPGVNTEAFF. The CDR3 region has the DNA TGTGCCAGCAGCCCTGGGGTGAACACTGAAGCTTTCTTT. The rearrangement joins TRBV11-2 to TRBJ1-1; D is ambiguous. The CDR3 covers 13 residues. Germline CDR1 is SGHAT and CDR2 is FQNNGV. V lost 5 bases and J lost 0, with 7 bases in between.

This chain joins TRBV28 and TRBJ2-3, with TRBD2 matching 8 bases. The CDR3 has 15 residues. V trimming: 10 bases; J trimming: 6 bases; junction bases outside the gene matches: 15. Germline-derived CDR1 and CDR2 are MDHEN and SYDVKM. CDR3 in DNA: TGTGCCACCGCCCCCAGCGGGGGCCTCGGGGATACGCAGTATTTT. This gives the protein CATAPSGGLGDTQYF.

The chain couples TRBV2 to TRBJ1-5; 9 bases are a match to TRBD1. This CDR3 is built from 15 residues. The ends lost 5 bases at V and 3 bases at J; junction bases unmatched: 5. CDR1 is SNHLY, CDR2 FYNNEI, per germline. The CDR3 sequence is CASSPGTGTNQPQHF. The CDR3 DNA is TGTGCCAGCAGTCCCGGGACAGGGACCAATCAGCCCCAGCATTTT.

The chain links TRBV2 to TRBJ2-7, with a tentative D call TRBD2 (6 bases). V was shortened by 4 bases and J by 7 bases, with 20 bases between the two germline ends. This CDR3 has 15 amino acids. Germline CDR1 reads SNHLY; CDR2 reads FYNNEI. The CDR3 sequence is CASSGRTASGEEQYF. In DNA, the CDR3 is TGTGCCAGCAGTGGTCGAACGGCCTCGGGGGAGGAGCAGTACTTC.

This chain joins TRBV18 and TRBJ2-4; TRBD1 agrees at 8 bases. CDR1 is KGHSH and CDR2 is LQKENI in the germline V gene. Trimming took 2 bases from V and 9 from J; bases not matched to a gene: 9. This CDR3 has 15 amino acids. CDR3 coding DNA: TGTGCCAGCTCACCATCCGACAGGGGTGTACGCATTCAGTACTTC. Amino acids: CASSPSDRGVRIQYF.

V gene TRBV9 combines with J gene TRBJ2-5, with 15 bases lining up with TRBD2. CDR3 length: 17 residues. The V segment lost 3 bases and the J segment 2 bases; nucleotides outside the gene matches: 5. From germline, CDR1 is SGDLS and CDR2 YYNGEE. CDR3 DNA sequence: TGTGCCAGCAGCGGAAGGACTAGCGGGGGGGCACAAGAGACCCAGTACTTC. It specifies CASSGRTSGGAQETQYF.

CDR3 coding DNA: TGTGCCAGCAGTCCGGACAGGGTCACCCAGTACTTC. Amino acids: CASSPDRVTQYF. The genes are TRBV6-4 and TRBJ2-5; 8 bases are shared with TRBD1. Germline V gene sequence: CDR1 MRHNA, CDR2 SNTAGT. Trimming at V came to 5 bases and at J to 8 bases, leaving 4 bases not matched to a gene. The CDR3 is 12 amino acids.

The chain employs TRBV10-3 and TRBJ2-2; 8 positions match TRBD2. V dropped 10 bases and J dropped 0; count of bases not matched to a gene: 7. This CDR3 is built from 15 residues. Germline assignment: CDR1 ENHRY and CDR2 SYGVKD. The CDR3 DNA reads as TGTGCCACCTGTAGCGGGATCTCGAACACCGGGGAGCTGTTTTTT. Its protein is CATCSGISNTGELFF.

This chain links TRBV7-2 with TRBJ2-7; D gene ambiguous. V lost 4 bases and J 1 base, leaving 8 bases between the germline ends. From germline, CDR1 is SGHTA and CDR2 FQGNSA. The CDR3 extends over 13 amino acids. The CDR3 DNA follows: TGTGCCAGCAGCTACAGTAATTCCTACGAGCAGTACTTC. Its translation is CASSYSNSYEQYF.